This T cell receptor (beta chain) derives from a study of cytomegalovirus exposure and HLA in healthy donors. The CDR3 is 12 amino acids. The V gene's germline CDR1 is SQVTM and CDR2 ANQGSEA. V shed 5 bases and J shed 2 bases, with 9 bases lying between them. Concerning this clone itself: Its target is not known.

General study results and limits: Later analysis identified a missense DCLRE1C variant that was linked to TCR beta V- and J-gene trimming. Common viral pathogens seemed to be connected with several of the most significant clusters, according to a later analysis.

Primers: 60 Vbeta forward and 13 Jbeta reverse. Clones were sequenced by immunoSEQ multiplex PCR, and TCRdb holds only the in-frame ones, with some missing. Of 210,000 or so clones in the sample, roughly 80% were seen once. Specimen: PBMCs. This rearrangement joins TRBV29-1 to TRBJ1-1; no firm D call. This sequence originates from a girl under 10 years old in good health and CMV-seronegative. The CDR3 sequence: CSVPGYNTEAFF. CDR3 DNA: TGCAGCGTTCCGGGATATAACACTGAAGCTTTCTTT. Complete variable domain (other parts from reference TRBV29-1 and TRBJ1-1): SAVISQKPSRDICQRGTSLTIQCQVDSQVTMMFWYRQQPGQSLTLIATANQGSEATYESGFVIDKFPISRPNLTFSTLTVSNMSPEDSSIYLCSVPGYNTEAFFGQGTRLTVV.